This is a list of T cell receptor beta chains from one sample in a study of early T cells in non-severe SARS-CoV-2 infection. TCRdb re-called the 5' RACE reads through MiXCR, storing one row per CDR3 protein. This sample has 85,000 to 100,000 distinct CDR3 sequences, with roughly 11% found just once. The sample was whole blood. The source is an adult who was a healthcare worker with PCR-confirmed SARS-CoV-2 infection or an uninfected control (not recorded which). CDR3s include the opening cysteine and the closing phenylalanine or tryptophan. Fields, in order: D gene, clone size, J gene, V gene, CDR3 DNA, CDR3 protein. The D gene is left open where the match is weak. Size is omitted from some rows. Given values are once, few, many or a class for expanded clones.

.	many	TRBJ2-2	TRBV6-2/TRBV6-3	TGTGCCAGCAGTTACTACCAAACCGGGGAGCTGTTTTTT	CASSYYQTGELFF
TRBD2	many	TRBJ2-1	TRBV9	TGTGCCAGCAGCGTTTCGGGACTAGCGGGACTGGGTGAGCAGTTCTTC	CASSVSGLAGLGEQFF
.	many	TRBJ2-3	TRBV7-8	TGTGCCAGCAGCAGCTTAGCGGAACCCGGGGATACGCAGTATTTT	CASSSLAEPGDTQYF
.	few	TRBJ2-1	TRBV24-1	TGTGCCACCAGTGATTGGGACATCCGTTACAATGAGCAGTTCTTC	CATSDWDIRYNEQFF
.	many	TRBJ2-6	TRBV6-5	TGTGCCAGCAGTATCGACGGACGCTCTGGGGCCAACGTCCTGACTTTC	CASSIDGRSGANVLTF
.	many	TRBJ2-7	TRBV5-4	TGTGCCAGCAGCTTGATGGGTTACTCCTACGAGCAGTACTTC	CASSLMGYSYEQYF
TRBD1	few	TRBJ2-3	TRBV9	TGTGCCAGCGGACAGGGAGAGACAGATACGCAGTATTTT	CASGQGETDTQYF
.	few	TRBJ1-2	TRBV9	TGTGCCAGCAGCAGGGCAGCTAACTATGGCTACACCTTC	CASSRAANYGYTF
.	many	TRBJ1-1	TRBV7-2	TGTGCCAGCAGCATGCCGGGACGGCTGAACACTGAAGCTTTCTTT	CASSMPGRLNTEAFF
TRBD2	few	TRBJ2-7	TRBV16	TGTGCCAGCAGCTTAACGGTCCTAACGGGAGGCCGCGAGCAGTACTTC	CASSLTVLTGGREQYF
TRBD1	.	TRBJ2-7	TRBV6-5	TGTGCCAGCAGGGGACAGGGAGTATCCTACGAGCAGTACTTC	CASRGQGVSYEQYF
.	many	TRBJ2-7	TRBV7-9	TGTGCCAGCAGCCCAACCCTGGGACGGGCGGGGCTGGAGCAGTACTTC	CASSPTLGRAGLEQYF
TRBD1	few	TRBJ1-4	TRBV7-8	TGTGCCAGCAGCCCAAAAAGACAGGGTACGAATGAAAAACTGTTTTTT	CASSPKRQGTNEKLFF
TRBD2	.	TRBJ2-7	TRBV20-1	TGCAGTGCTAGTGGGTTGGGATCGGACGGGGGGACCTACGAGCAGTACTTC	CSASGLGSDGGTYEQYF
.	many	TRBJ1-3	TRBV6-5	TGTGCCACCCACTCCAGCTCTGGAAACACCATATATTTT	CATHSSSGNTIYF
.	many	TRBJ1-2	TRBV6-6	TGTGCCAGCAGCCTCCGGGACGGCTATGGCTACACCTTC	CASSLRDGYGYTF
.	many	TRBJ1-2	TRBV27	TGTGCCAGCAGTTATAAGGACACAAACTATGGCTACACCTTC	CASSYKDTNYGYTF
TRBD2	.	TRBJ2-1	TRBV5-1	TGCGCCAGCAGTGGGTGGGAGGGCCGCAATGAGCAGTTCTTC	CASSGWEGRNEQFF
.	few	TRBJ2-1	TRBV24-1	TGTGCCACCAGTGACCTAACGGGAGAGTCCGAGTTCTTC	CATSDLTGESEFF
.	many	TRBJ1-4	TRBV29-1	TGCAGCGTCGGACAGAGCAATAATGAAAAACTGTTTTTT	CSVGQSNNEKLFF
TRBD1	few	TRBJ1-2	TRBV30	TGTGCCTGGAGTCAAGGGACAGCCGCTAACTATGGCTACACCTTC	CAWSQGTAANYGYTF
.	.	TRBJ2-7	TRBV27	TGTGCCAGCAGTACCAGACTGGGAGGATCCTACGAGCAGTACTTC	CASSTRLGGSYEQYF
TRBD2	many	TRBJ2-3	TRBV19	TGTGCCAGTAGCCGTAGCGGGGGGGAGTCCGATACGCAGTATTTT	CASSRSGGESDTQYF
TRBD2	many	TRBJ2-7	TRBV9	TGTGCCAGCAGCCCAGGAACTAGCGGGAGAGGCCACGAGCAGTACTTC	CASSPGTSGRGHEQYF
.	.	TRBJ2-7	TRBV20-1	TGCAGTGCTAGAGATAGAGGGGGTAACTACGAGCAGTACTTC	CSARDRGGNYEQYF
.	many	TRBJ1-1	TRBV3-1	TGTGCCAGCAGCATAATGGGGGGGACTGAAGCTTTCTTT	CASSIMGGTEAFF
TRBD1	few	TRBJ1-2	TRBV5-1	TGCGCCAGCAGCTTGGAAGGGGGCGGAGGCTACACCTTC	CASSLEGGGGYTF
TRBD1	few	TRBJ1-2	TRBV9	TGTGCCAGCAGCGTATCGACAGGGAACTATGGCTACACCTTC	CASSVSTGNYGYTF
.	many	TRBJ1-5	TRBV11-2	TGTGCCAGCAGCAAAGGGGGGAATAGCAATCAGCCCCAGCATTTT	CASSKGGNSNQPQHF
.	.	TRBJ1-1	TRBV28	TGTGCCAGCAGTTCGAACCTGAACACTGAAGCTTTCTTT	CASSSNLNTEAFF
TRBD1	.	TRBJ2-7	TRBV9	TGTGCCAGCAGCGCCACAGGGGGCTACGAGCAGTACTTC	CASSATGGYEQYF
.	few	TRBJ2-2	TRBV7-3	TGTGCCAGCAGCTTACTTGTGCGGAACACCGGGGAGCTGTTTTTT	CASSLLVRNTGELFF
.	few	TRBJ2-5	TRBV7-3	TGTGCCAGCAGCTTGGCGGTCCGGGAGACCCAGTACTTC	CASSLAVRETQYF
.	.	TRBJ1-1	TRBV7-9	TGTGCCAGCAGCTTCCAAGCGAACACTGAAGCTTTCTTT	CASSFQANTEAFF
TRBD1	.	TRBJ1-5	TRBV19	TGTGCCAGTAGTGCGACAGGGGGCAAGGGCAATCAGCCCCAGCATTTT	CASSATGGKGNQPQHF
.	many	TRBJ2-1	TRBV20-1	TGCAGTGCGAGGACTTTGGGGAGCTCCTACAATGAGCAGTTCTTC	CSARTLGSSYNEQFF
TRBD1	few	TRBJ1-2	TRBV2	TGTGCCAGCAGCCGGACAGGGTATGGCTACACCTTC	CASSRTGYGYTF
TRBD1	many	TRBJ1-1	TRBV29-1	TGCAGCGTGGCCAGGGGGCTAGTCACTGAAGCTTTCTTT	CSVARGLVTEAFF
.	.	TRBJ1-5	TRBV6-6	TGTGCCAGCAGTGGGGACCCCAATCAGGGGAGCAATCAGCCCCAGCATTTT	CASSGDPNQGSNQPQHF
.	many	TRBJ1-2	TRBV5-4	TGTGCCAGCAGCTTGGATTCAGTTGGCTACACCTTC	CASSLDSVGYTF
TRBD2	few	TRBJ2-7	TRBV12-3/TRBV12-4	TGTGCCAGCAGTTTAGGGGGGGGAAATCACTACGAGCAGTACTTC	CASSLGGGNHYEQYF
.	many	TRBJ1-4	TRBV3-1	TGTGCCAGCAGCCAAGGAATCCGTAATGAAAAACTGTTTTTT	CASSQGIRNEKLFF
.	.	TRBJ1-5	TRBV5-1	TGCGCCAGCAGCTTGGATGGGGGTGGCAATCAGCCCCAGCATTTT	CASSLDGGGNQPQHF
.	many	TRBJ1-1	TRBV29-1	TGCAGCGTTGGAGGGAACAGGGCATATACTGAAGCTTTCTTT	CSVGGNRAYTEAFF
.	few	TRBJ1-2	TRBV3-1	TGTGCCAGCAGCCTCCGGTTTTTTACCGGCTACACCTTC	CASSLRFFTGYTF
TRBD1	many	TRBJ1-6	TRBV7-6	TGTGCCAGCAGGGACCGGGACAGGGGAGCGGGGGGCTATAATTCACCCCTCCACTTT	CASRDRDRGAGGYNSPLHF
.	many	TRBJ2-6	TRBV5-1	TGCGCCAGCAGCTTACCCTCCTCTGGGGCCAACGTCCTGACTTTC	CASSLPSSGANVLTF
.	.	TRBJ2-5	TRBV7-9	TGTGCCAGTAGAGGGGGGCAAGAGACCCAGTACTTC	CASRGGQETQYF
.	many	TRBJ2-2	TRBV7-9	TGTGCCAGCAGCGCGGGCAGGAGGACCGGGGAGCTGTTTTTT	CASSAGRRTGELFF
.	.	TRBJ2-1	TRBV20-1	TGCAGTGCTAGCAACCAGCAATACAATGAGCAGTTCTTC	CSASNQQYNEQFF
TRBD2	few	TRBJ2-5	TRBV7-2	TGTGCCAGCAGCTTGTTCGGACTAGAAACCCAAGAGACCCAGTACTTC	CASSLFGLETQETQYF
.	few	TRBJ2-3	TRBV6-5	TGTGCCAGCAGTTACAGGGGTGTGACAGATACGCAGTATTTT	CASSYRGVTDTQYF